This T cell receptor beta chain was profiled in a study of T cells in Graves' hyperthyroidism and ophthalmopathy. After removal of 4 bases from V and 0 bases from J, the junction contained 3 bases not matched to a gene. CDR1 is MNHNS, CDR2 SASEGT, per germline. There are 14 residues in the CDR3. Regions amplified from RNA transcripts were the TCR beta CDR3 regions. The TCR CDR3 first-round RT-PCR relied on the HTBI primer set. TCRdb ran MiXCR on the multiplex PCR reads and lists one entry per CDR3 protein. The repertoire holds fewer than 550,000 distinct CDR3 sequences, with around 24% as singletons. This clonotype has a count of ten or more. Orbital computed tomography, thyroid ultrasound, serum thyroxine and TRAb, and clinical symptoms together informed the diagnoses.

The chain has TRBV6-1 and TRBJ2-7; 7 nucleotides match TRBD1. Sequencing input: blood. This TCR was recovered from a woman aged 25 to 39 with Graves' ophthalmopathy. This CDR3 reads CASSAWDSSYEQYF. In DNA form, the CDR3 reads TGTGCCAGCAGTGCTTGGGACAGCTCCTACGAGCAGTACTTC.